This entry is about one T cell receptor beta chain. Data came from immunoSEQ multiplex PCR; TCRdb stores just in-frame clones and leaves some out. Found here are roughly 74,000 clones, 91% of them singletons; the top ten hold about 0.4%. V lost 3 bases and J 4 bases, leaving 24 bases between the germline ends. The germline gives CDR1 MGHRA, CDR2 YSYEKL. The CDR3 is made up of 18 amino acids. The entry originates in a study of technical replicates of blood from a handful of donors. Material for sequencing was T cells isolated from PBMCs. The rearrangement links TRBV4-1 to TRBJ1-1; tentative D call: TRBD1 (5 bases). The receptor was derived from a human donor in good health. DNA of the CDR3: TGCGCCAGCAGCCAGGTCCCCTGGGGTACTGGGGGAGGCACTGAAGCTTTCTTT. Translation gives CASSQVPWGTGGGTEAFF.